This T cell receptor (beta chain) was observed in a study of T cell responses to AZD1222 COVID-19 vaccine. Clones were read by immunoSEQ multiplex PCR, and TCRdb kept only the in-frame ones, dropping some. This table has tens of thousands of clones, approximately 90% appearing once. V trimming: 1 base; J trimming: 0 bases; junction bases outside the gene matches: 7. Germline CDR1 reads SGHTA; CDR2 reads FQGTGA. The CDR3 loop spans 17 amino acids. The source was peripheral blood, collected on day 0 of MenACWY control vaccination. This receptor was obtained from an adult in good health. The chain uses TRBV7-3 and TRBJ2-3, with 7 nucleotides matching TRBD2. The CDR3 loop is CASSLSGTSASTDTQYF. In DNA form, the CDR3 reads TGTGCCAGCAGCTTAAGTGGTACTAGCGCTAGCACAGATACGCAGTATTTT.